The 9 T cell receptor beta chains below come from one sample, sequenced in a study of beta chain features in type 1 diabetes. The isolated RNA, all of it, was reverse transcribed, so expressed TCRB transcripts were what got sequenced. Measured with immunoSEQ multiplex PCR; TCRdb has only the in-frame clones, and not every one. The sample lists 620,000 or so clones, about a sixth occurring once. Sample: naive CD4+ T cells from blood. These receptors were collected from a man aged 18 to 29 in good health.

This chain links TRBV7-2 with TRBJ1-5; D not certain. CDR1 is SGHTA and CDR2 is FQGNSA in the germline V gene. The CDR3 covers 15 residues. V lost 5 bases, J lost 3 bases, and 14 bases lay in between. The CDR3 sequence is CASSAYRSLNQPQHF. In nucleotides, the CDR3 is TGTGCCAGCAGCGCGTACAGAAGCCTCAATCAGCCCCAGCATTTT.

The chain employs TRBV7-8 and TRBJ1-2, with 7 bases fitting TRBD1. The length of the CDR3 is 17 residues. Trimming took 0 bases from V and 0 from J; bases not matched to a gene: 7. Looked up from germline, CDR1 is SGHVS and CDR2 is FQNEAQ. CDR3 region: CASSLAQTGPSNYGYTF. In DNA, the CDR3 is TGTGCCAGCAGCTTAGCCCAGACAGGGCCCTCTAACTATGGCTACACCTTC.

The V call is TRBV9, the J call TRBJ2-7; D not resolved. V was pared by 0 bases and J by 3 bases, with 13 bases between. Germline V lookup: CDR1 SGDLS, CDR2 YYNGEE. The CDR3 has 15 amino acids. CDR3 in amino acids: CASSVGQRAYYEQYF. The CDR3 bases are TGTGCCAGCAGCGTAGGGCAACGCGCGTACTACGAGCAGTACTTC.

This clone occurred a few times. The chain joins TRBV28 to TRBJ2-5; 9 bases line up with TRBD1. The trim removed 11 bases at V and 10 bases at J, leaving 11 bases unmatched. The CDR3 is 12 residues long. Germline V gives CDR1 MDHEN, CDR2 SYDVKM. Written as DNA, the CDR3 is TGTGCCTGCGGACAGGGGTATGGGGACCAGTACTTC. Its protein is CACGQGYGDQYF.

The chain carries TRBV4-3 and TRBJ2-1; D is ambiguous. The CDR3 runs 14 residues. Germline V gives CDR1 LGHNA, CDR2 YSLEER. V gave up 0 bases and J gave up 6 bases, with 9 bases separating them. The CDR3 nucleotides read TGCGCCAGCAGCCAAGATCAGTATCTCAATGAGCAGTTCTTC. Translating gives CASSQDQYLNEQFF.

In this sample, this clone turned up a few times. This sequence joins TRBV5-6 and TRBJ1-5, with 7 bases that match TRBD1. This CDR3 region has 15 residues. Per germline, CDR1 SGHDT and CDR2 YYEEEE. V lost 4 bases and J lost 3; bases outside the gene matches: 7. Written as DNA, the CDR3 is TGTGCCAGCAGCCAGATCGACAGGGACAATCAGCCCCAGCATTTT. It yields the protein CASSQIDRDNQPQHF.

This clone was seen only a few times. The chain joins TRBV25-1 to TRBJ1-2; 9 bases match TRBD1. CDR3 length: 17 residues. Germline values: CDR1 MGHDK, CDR2 SYGVNS. Unmatched junction bases numbered 9, after V lost 3 bases and J lost 1 base. This CDR3 is CASSEGWTGDLNYGYTF. CDR3 bases: TGTGCCAGCAGTGAGGGGTGGACAGGGGACCTTAACTATGGCTACACCTTC.

Only a few counts were recorded for this clone. The chain employs TRBV18 and TRBJ2-7, with unresolved D. Germline V gene sequence: CDR1 KGHSH, CDR2 LQKENI. The V and J ends lost 6 bases and 0 bases respectively, with 9 bases between them. CDR3 length: 13 amino acids. CDR3 in amino acids: CASSLTSSYEQYF. The CDR3 nucleotides read TGTGCCAGCTCCCTAACGAGCTCCTACGAGCAGTACTTC.

The rearrangement joins TRBV19 to TRBJ2-3; D gene uncertain. Germline V gene sequence: CDR1 LNHDA, CDR2 SQIVND (reference sequence). The CDR3 runs to 11 residues. Deletions cut 3 bases from V and 6 bases from J, with 4 bases between. CDR3 coding DNA: TGTGCCAGTAGTATGTTGGATACGCAGTATTTT. This codes for CASSMLDTQYF.